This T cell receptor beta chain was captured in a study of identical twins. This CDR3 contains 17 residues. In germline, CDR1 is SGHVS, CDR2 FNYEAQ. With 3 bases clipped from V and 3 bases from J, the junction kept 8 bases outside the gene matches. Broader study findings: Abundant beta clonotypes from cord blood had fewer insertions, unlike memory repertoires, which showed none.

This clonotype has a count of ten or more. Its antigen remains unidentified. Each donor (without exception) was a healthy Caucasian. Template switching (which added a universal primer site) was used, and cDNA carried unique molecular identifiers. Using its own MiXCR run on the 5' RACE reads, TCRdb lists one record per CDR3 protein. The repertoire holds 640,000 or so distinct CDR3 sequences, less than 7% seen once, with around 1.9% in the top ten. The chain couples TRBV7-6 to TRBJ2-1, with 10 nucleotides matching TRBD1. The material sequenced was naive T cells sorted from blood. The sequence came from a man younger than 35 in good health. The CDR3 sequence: CASSFSGQGLLYNEQFF. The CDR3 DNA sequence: TGTGCCAGCAGCTTTTCGGGACAGGGGTTACTCTACAATGAGCAGTTCTTC.